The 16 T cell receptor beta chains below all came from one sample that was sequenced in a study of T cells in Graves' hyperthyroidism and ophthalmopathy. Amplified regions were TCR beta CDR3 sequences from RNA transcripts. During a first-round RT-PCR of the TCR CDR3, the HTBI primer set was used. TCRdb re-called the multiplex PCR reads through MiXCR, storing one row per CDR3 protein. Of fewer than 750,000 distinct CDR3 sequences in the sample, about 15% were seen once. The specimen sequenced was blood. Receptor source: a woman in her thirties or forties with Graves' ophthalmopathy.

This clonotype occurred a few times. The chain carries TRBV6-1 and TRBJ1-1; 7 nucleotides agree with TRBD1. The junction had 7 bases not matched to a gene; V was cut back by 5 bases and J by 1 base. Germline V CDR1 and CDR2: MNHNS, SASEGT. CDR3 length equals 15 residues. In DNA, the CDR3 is TGTGCCAGCAGTCCCACGGGACAGTGGAACACTGAAGCTTTCTTT. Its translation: CASSPTGQWNTEAFF.

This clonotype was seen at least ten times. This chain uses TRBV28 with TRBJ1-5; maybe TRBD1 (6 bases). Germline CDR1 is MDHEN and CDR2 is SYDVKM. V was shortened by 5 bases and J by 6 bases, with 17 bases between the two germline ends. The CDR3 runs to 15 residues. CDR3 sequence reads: CASSPPRGNFQPQHF. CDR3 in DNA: TGTGCCAGCAGTCCCCCCAGGGGAAATTTTCAGCCCCAGCATTTT.

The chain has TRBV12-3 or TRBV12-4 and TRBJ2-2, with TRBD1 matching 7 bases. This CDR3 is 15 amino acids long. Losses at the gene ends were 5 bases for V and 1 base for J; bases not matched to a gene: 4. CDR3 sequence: CASSTGQVNTGELFF. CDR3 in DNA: TGTGCCAGCAGTACCGGACAGGTGAACACCGGGGAGCTGTTTTTT.

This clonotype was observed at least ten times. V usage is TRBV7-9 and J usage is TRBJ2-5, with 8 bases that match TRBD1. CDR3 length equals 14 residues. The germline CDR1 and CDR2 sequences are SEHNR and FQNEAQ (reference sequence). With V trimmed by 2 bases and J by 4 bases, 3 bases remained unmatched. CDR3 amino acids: CASSLRTGRETQYF. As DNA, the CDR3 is TGTGCCAGCAGCTTACGGACAGGGAGAGAGACCCAGTACTTC. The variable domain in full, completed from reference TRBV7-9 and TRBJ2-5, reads DTGVSQNPRHKITKRGQNVTFRCDPISEHNRLYWYRQTLGQGPEFLTYFQNEAQLEKSRLLSDRFSAERPKGSFSTLEIQRTEQGDSAMYLCASSLRTGRETQYFGPGTRLLVL.

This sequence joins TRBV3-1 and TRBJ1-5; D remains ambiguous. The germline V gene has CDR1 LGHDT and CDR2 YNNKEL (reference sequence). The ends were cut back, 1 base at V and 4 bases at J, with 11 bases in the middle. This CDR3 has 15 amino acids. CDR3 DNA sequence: TGTGCCAGCAGCCAAGGGCCAGTCTTTAATCAGCCCCAGCATTTT. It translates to CASSQGPVFNQPQHF.

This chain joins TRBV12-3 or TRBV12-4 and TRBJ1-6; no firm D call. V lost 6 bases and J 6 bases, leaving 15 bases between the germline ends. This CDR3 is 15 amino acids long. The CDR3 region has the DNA TGTGCCAGCAGCCTTATCGACGTCCCTAATTCACCCCTCCACTTT. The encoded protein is CASSLIDVPNSPLHF.

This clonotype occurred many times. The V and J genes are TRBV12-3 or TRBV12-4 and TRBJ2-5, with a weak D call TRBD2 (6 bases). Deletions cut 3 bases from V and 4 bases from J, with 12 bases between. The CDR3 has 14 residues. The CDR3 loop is CASSFRSGAETQYF. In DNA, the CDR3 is TGTGCCAGCAGTTTTCGGTCGGGAGCAGAGACCCAGTACTTC.

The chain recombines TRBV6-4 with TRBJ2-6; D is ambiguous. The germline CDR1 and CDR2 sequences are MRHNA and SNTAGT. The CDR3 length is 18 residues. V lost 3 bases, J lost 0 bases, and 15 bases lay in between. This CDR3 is CASSELRGWVSGANVLTF. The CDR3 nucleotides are TGTGCCAGCAGTGAACTCCGAGGCTGGGTCTCTGGGGCCAACGTCCTGACTTTC.

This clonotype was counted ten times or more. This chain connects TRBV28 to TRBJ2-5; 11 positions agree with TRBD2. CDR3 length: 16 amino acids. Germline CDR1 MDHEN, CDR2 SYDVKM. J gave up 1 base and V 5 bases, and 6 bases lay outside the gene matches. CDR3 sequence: CASSPRTSGLQETQYF. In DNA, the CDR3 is TGTGCCAGCAGTCCGCGGACTAGCGGGCTCCAAGAGACCCAGTACTTC.

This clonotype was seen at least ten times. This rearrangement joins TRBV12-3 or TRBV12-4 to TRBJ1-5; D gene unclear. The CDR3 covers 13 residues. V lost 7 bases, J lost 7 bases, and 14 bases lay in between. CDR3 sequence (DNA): TGTGCCAGCACCTCGGACGAAGGCCAGCCCCAGCATTTT. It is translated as CASTSDEGQPQHF.

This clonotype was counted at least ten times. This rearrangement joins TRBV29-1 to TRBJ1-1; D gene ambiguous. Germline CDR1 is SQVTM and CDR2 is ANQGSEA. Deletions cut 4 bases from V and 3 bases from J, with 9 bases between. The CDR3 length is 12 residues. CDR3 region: CSVVGLDTEAFF. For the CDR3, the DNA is TGCAGCGTTGTTGGGTTGGACACTGAAGCTTTCTTT.

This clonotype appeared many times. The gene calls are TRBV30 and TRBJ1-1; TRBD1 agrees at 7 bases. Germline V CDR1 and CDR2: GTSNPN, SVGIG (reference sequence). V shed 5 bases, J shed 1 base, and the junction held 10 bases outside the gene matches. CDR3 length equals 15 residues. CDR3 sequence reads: CAWLQGHGANTEAFF. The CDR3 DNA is TGTGCCTGGCTACAGGGGCACGGAGCGAACACTGAAGCTTTCTTT.

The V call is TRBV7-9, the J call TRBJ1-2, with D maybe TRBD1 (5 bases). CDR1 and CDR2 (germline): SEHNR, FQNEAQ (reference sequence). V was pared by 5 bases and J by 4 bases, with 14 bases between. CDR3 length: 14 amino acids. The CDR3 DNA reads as TGTGCCAGCAGCCTGACACTGACAGCCTATGGCTACACCTTC. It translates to CASSLTLTAYGYTF.

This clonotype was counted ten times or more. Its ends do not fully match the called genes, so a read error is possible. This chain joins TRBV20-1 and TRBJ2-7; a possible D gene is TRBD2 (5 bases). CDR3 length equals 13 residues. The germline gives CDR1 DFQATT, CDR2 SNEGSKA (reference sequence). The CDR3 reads CSVEASASSEQYF. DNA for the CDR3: TGCAGTGTGGAGGCCTCAGCGTCCTCCGAGCAGTACTTC.

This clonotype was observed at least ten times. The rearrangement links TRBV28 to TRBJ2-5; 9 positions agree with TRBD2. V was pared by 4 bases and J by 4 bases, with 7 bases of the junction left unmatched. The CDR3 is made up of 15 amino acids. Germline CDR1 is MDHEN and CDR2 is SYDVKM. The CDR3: CASSSSGVGAETQYF. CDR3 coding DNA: TGTGCCAGCAGTTCTAGCGGGGTGGGGGCAGAGACCCAGTACTTC.

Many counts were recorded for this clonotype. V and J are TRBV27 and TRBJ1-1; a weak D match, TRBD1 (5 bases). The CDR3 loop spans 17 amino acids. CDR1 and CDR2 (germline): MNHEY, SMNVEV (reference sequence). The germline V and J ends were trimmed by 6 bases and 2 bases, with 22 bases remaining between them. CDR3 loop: CASSPRSEGIKNTEAFF. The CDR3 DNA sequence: TGTGCCAGCAGCCCCCGGTCTGAGGGGATAAAAAACACTGAAGCTTTCTTT.